This T cell receptor beta chain appears in the sequencing data of a study of T cells in Graves' hyperthyroidism and ophthalmopathy. Study-wide context: Peripheral blood collection took place at initial diagnosis, before any treatment.

The hyperthyroidism patients had all been newly diagnosed, and their disease duration was under 2 months. Their ages ranged from 18 to 65 years. The study left out patients who had uncontrolled infection, other autoimmune disease, pregnancy or lactation. Cells are PBMCs isolated from around 10 ml of fresh blood. Amplification of TCR beta CDR3 regions used RNA as the template. Researchers ran a first-round RT-PCR on the TCR CDR3 using the HTBI primer set. A single record per CDR3 protein comes from TCRdb applying MiXCR to the multiplex PCR reads. The data show roughly 360,000 distinct CDR3 sequences, 13% seen once. This clonotype showed up many times. Trimming removed 6 bases from V and 3 bases from J; junction bases left unmatched: 13. The CDR3 sequence is 16 residues long. From germline, CDR1 is MDHEN and CDR2 SYDVKM.

The TCR sequence derives from a young man with Graves' hyperthyroidism that later progressed to Graves' ophthalmopathy. The chain has TRBV28 and TRBJ2-5; 7 bases are a match to TRBD1. The sample consisted of blood. In DNA, the CDR3 is TGTGCCAGCAGCCCCGGACAGGACGTGACAAAAGAGACCCAGTACTTC. Translating it yields CASSPGQDVTKETQYF.